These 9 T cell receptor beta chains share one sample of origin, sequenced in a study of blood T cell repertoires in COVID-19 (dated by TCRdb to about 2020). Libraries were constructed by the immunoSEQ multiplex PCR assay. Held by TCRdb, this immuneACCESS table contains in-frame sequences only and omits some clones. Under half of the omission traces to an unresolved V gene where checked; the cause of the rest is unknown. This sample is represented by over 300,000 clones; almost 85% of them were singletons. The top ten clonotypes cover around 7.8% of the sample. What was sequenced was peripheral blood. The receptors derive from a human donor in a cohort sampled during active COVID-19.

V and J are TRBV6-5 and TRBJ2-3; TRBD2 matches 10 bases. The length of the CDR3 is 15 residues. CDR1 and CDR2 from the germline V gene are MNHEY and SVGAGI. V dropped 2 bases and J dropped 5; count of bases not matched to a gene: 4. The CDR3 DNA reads TGTGCCAGCAGTTACGGAGCGGGGGGGCGAGATACGCAGTATTTT. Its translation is CASSYGAGGRDTQYF.

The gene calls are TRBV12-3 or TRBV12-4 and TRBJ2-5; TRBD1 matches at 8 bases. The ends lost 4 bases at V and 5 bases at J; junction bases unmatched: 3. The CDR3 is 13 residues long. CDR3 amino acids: CASSSGQEETQYF. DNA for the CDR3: TGTGCCAGCAGTTCGGGACAGGAGGAGACCCAGTACTTC.

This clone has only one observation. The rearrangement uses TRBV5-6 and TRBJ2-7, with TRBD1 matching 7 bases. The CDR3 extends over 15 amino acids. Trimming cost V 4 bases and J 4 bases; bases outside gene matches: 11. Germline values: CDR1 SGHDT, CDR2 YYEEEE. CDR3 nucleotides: TGTGCCAGCAGCATGCCTAAGGGGGCGAGGTACGAGCAGTACTTC. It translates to CASSMPKGARYEQYF.

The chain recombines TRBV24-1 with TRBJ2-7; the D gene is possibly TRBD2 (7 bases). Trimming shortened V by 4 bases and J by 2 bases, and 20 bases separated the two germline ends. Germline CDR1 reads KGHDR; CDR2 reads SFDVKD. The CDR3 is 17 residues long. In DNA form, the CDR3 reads TGTGCCACCAGTGACCCAAACGGGGGGCAGGGAACCTACGAGCAGTACTTC. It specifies CATSDPNGGQGTYEQYF.

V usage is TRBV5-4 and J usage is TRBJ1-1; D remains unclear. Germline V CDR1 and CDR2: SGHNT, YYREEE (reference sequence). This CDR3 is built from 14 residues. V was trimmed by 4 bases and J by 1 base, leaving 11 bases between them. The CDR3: CASSLLRENTEAFF. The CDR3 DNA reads TGTGCCAGCAGCCTTTTGAGAGAGAACACTGAAGCTTTCTTT.

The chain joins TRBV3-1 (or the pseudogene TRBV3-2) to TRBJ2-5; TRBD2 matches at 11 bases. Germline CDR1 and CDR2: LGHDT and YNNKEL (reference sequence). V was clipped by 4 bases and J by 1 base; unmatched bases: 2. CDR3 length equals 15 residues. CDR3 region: CASSPGTSGQETQYF. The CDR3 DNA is TGTGCCAGCAGCCCAGGGACTAGCGGCCAAGAGACCCAGTACTTC.

The CDR3 loop reads CASSPNRGRKTGELFF. The CDR3, as DNA: TGTGCCAGCAGCCCAAACAGGGGGAGAAAAACCGGGGAGCTGTTTTTT. J is TRBJ2-2 and V is TRBV3-1 (or the pseudogene TRBV3-2); 8 nucleotides align to TRBD1. This CDR3 comprises 16 residues. Germline assignment: CDR1 LGHDT and CDR2 YNNKEL (reference sequence). Unmatched junction bases numbered 9, after V lost 4 bases and J lost 5 bases.

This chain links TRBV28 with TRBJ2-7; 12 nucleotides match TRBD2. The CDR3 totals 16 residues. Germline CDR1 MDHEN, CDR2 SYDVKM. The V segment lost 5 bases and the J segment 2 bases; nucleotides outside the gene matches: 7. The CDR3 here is CASSPLLAGGTYEQYF. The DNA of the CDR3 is TGTGCCAGCAGTCCCTTGCTAGCGGGGGGGACCTACGAGCAGTACTTC.

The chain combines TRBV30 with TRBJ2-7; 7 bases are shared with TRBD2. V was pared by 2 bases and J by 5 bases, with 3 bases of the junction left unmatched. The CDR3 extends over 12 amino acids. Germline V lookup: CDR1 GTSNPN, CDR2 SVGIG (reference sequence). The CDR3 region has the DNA TGTGCCTGGAGTCTGGGAGGGGACGAGCAGTACTTC. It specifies CAWSLGGDEQYF. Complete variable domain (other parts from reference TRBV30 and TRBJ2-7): SQTIHQWPATLVQPVGSPLSLECTVEGTSNPNLYWYRQAAGRGLQLLFYSVGIGQISSEVPQNLSASRPQDRQFILSSKKLLLSDSGFYLCAWSLGGDEQYFGPGTRLTVT.